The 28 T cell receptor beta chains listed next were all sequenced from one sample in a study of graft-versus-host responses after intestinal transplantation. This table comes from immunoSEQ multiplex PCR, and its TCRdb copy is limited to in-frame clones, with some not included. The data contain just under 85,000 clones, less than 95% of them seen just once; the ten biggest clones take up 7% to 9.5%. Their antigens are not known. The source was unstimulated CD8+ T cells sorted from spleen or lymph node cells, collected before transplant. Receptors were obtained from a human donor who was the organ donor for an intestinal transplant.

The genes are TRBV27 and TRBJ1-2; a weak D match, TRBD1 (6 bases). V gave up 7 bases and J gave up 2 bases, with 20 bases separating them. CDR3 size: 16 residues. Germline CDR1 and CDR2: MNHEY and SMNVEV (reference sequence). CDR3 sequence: CASTPFLGGANYGYTF. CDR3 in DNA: TGTGCCAGCACCCCCTTCCTGGGGGGCGCAAACTATGGCTACACCTTC.

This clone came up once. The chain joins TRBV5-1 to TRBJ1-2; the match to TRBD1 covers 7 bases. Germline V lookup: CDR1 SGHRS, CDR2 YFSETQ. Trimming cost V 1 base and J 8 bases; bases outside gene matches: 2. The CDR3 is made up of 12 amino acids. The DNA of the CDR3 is TGCGCCAGCAGCTTGAAGGGGGCCGGCTACACCTTC. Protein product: CASSLKGAGYTF.

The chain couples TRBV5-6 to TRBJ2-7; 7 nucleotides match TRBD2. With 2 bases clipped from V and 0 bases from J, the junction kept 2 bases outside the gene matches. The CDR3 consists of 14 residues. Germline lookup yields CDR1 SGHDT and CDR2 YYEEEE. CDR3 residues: CASSFSGASYEQYF. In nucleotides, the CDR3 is TGTGCCAGCAGCTTCAGCGGGGCCTCCTACGAGCAGTACTTC. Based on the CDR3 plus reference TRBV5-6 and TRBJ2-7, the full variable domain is DAGVTQSPTHLIKTRGQQVTLRCSPKSGHDTVSWYQQALGQGPQFIFQYYEEEERQRGNFPDRFSGHQFPNYSSELNVNALLLGDSALYLCASSFSGASYEQYFGPGTRLTVT.

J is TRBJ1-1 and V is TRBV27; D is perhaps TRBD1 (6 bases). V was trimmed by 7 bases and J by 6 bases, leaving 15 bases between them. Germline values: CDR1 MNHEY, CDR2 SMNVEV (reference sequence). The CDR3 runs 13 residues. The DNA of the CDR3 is TGTGCCAGCACCCAGAGGGGGTTACCTGAAGCTTTCTTT. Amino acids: CASTQRGLPEAFF.

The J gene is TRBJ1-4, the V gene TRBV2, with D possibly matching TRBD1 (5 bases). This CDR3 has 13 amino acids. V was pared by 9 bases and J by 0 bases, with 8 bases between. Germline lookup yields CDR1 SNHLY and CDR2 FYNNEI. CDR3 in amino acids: CASRQSTNEKLFF. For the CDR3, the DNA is TGTGCCAGTAGACAGTCAACTAATGAAAAACTGTTTTTT.

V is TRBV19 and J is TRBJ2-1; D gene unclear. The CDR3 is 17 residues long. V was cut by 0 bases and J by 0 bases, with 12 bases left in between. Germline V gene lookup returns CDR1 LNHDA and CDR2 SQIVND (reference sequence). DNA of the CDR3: TGTGCCAGTAGTATAGAGCCCTCGTCGAGCTCCTACAATGAGCAGTTCTTC. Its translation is CASSIEPSSSSYNEQFF.

This CDR3 reads CASSLVGTTTDTQYF. In DNA, the CDR3 is TGCGCCAGCAGCTTGGTGGGGACTACCACCGATACGCAGTATTTT. V usage is TRBV5-1 and J usage is TRBJ2-3; 7 nucleotides line up with TRBD2. Germline CDR1 SGHRS, CDR2 YFSETQ. The CDR3 runs 15 residues. V was pared by 0 bases and J by 6 bases, with 7 bases of the junction left unmatched. Combining the CDR3 with reference TRBV5-1 and TRBJ2-3 gives the whole variable domain KAGVTQTPRYLIKTRGQQVTLSCSPISGHRSVSWYQQTPGQGLQFLFEYFSETQRNKGNFPGRFSGRQFSNSRSEMNVSTLELGDSALYLCASSLVGTTTDTQYFGPGTRLTVL.

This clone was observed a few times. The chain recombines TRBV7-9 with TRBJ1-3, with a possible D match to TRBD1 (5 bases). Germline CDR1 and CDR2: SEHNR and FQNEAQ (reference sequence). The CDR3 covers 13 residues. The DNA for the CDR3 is TGTGCGGGCGGGGGGTCCCTCGGAAACACCATATATTTT. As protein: CAGGGSLGNTIYF.

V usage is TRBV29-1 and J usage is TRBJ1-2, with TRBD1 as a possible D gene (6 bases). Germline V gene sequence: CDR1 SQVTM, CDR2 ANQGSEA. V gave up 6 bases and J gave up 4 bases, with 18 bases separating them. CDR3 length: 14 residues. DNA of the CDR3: TGCAGCGTGGGGGTGGAAACAGGGAGCTATGGCTACACCTTC. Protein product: CSVGVETGSYGYTF.

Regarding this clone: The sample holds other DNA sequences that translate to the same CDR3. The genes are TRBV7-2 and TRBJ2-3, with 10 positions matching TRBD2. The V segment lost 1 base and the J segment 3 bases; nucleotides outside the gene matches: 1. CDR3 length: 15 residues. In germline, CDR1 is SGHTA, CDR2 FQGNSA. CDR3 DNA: TGTGCCAGCAGCTTAGATAGCGGGGGGACAGATACGCAGTATTTT. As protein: CASSLDSGGTDTQYF.

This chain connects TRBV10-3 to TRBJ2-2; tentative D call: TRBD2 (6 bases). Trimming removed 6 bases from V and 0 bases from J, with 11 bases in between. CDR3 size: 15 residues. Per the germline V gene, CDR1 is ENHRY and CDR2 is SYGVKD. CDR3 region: CAIRGGATNTGELFF. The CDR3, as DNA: TGTGCCATCAGGGGCGGGGCGACGAACACCGGGGAGCTGTTTTTT.

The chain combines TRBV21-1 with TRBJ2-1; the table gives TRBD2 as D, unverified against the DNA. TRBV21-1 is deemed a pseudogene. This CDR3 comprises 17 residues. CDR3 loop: CASSKGTSGSSYNEQFF. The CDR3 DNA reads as TGTGCCAGCAGCAAGGGGACTAGCGGAAGCTCCTACAATGAGCAGTTCTTC.

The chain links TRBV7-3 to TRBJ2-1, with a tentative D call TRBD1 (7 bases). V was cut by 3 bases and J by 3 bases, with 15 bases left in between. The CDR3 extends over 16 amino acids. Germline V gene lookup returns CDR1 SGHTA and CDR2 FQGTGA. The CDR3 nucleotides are TGTGCCAGCAGCTTGGGGGGCCCAGGGGGCTACAATGAGCAGTTCTTC. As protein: CASSLGGPGGYNEQFF.

Here the CDR3 reads CASSRGANSPLHF. CDR3 DNA: TGTGCCAGCAGCAGGGGCGCGAATTCACCCCTCCACTTT. The V and J genes are TRBV7-3 and TRBJ1-6; tentatively, D is TRBD1 (5 bases). The CDR3 covers 13 residues. Germline CDR1 is SGHTA and CDR2 is FQGTGA. The V end was cut by 5 bases, the J end by 7 bases, with 9 bases between.

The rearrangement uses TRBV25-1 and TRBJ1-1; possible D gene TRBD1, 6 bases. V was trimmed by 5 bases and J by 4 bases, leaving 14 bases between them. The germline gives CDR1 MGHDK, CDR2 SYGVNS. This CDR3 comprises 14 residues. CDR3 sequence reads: CASSWAGEGTEAFF. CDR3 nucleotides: TGTGCCAGCAGTTGGGCAGGGGAAGGCACTGAAGCTTTCTTT.

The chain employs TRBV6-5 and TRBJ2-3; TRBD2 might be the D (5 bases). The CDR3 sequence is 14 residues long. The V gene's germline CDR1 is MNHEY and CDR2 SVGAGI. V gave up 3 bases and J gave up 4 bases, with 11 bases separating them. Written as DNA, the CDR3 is TGTGCCAGCAGTTATGACCTCGGGGCAGATACGCAGTATTTT. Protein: CASSYDLGADTQYF.

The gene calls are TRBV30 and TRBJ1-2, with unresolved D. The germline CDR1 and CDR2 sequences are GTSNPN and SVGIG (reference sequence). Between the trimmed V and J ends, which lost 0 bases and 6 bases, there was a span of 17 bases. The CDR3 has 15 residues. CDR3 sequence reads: CAWSVSSPDAHGYTF. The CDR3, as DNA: TGTGCCTGGAGTGTAAGTTCCCCGGACGCCCATGGCTACACCTTC. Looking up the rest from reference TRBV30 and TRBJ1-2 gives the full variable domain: SQTIHQWPATLVQPVGSPLSLECTVEGTSNPNLYWYRQAAGRGLQLLFYSVGIGQISSEVPQNLSASRPQDRQFILSSKKLLLSDSGFYLCAWSVSSPDAHGYTFGSGTRLTVV.

This CDR3 reads CASSLRSGGTYEQYF. The CDR3 DNA sequence: TGTGCCAGCAGCTTGCGTAGCGGGGGAACCTACGAGCAGTACTTC. The chain links TRBV5-4 to TRBJ2-7; TRBD2 aligns across 9 bases. The CDR3 contains 15 residues. Losses at the gene ends were 1 base for V and 2 bases for J; bases not matched to a gene: 4. CDR1 SGHNT and CDR2 YYREEE come from the germline V gene (reference sequence).

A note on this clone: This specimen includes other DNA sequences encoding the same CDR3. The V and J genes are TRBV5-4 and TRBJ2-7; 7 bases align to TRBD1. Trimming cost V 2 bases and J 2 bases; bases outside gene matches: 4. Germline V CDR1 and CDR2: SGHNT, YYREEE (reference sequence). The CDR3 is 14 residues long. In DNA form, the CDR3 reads TGTGCCAGCAGCTTCGGAACAGGGGCCTACGAGCAGTACTTC. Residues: CASSFGTGAYEQYF. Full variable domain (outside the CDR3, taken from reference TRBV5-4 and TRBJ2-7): ETGVTQSPTHLIKTRGQQVTLRCSSQSGHNTVSWYQQALGQGPQFIFQYYREEENGRGNFPPRFSGLQFPNYSSELNVNALELDDSALYLCASSFGTGAYEQYFGPGTRLTVT.

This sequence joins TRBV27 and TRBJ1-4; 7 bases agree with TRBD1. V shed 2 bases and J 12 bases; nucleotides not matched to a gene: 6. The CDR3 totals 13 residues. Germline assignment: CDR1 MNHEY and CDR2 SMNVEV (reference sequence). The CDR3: CASSLIGGGELFF. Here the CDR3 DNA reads TGTGCCAGCAGTTTAATAGGGGGCGGCGAACTGTTTTTT. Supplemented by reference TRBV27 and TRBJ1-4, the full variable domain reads EAQVTQNPRYLITVTGKKLTVTCSQNMNHEYMSWYRQDPGLGLRQIYYSMNVEVTDKGDVPEGYKVSRKEKRNFPLILESPSPNQTSLYFCASSLIGGGELFFGSGTQLSVL.

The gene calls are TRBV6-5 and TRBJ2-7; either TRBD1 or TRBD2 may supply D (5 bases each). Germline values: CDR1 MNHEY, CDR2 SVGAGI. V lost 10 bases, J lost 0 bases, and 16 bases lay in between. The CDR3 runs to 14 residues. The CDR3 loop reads CATSVRDGSYEQYF. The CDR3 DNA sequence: TGTGCCACCTCCGTACGGGACGGCTCCTACGAGCAGTACTTC.

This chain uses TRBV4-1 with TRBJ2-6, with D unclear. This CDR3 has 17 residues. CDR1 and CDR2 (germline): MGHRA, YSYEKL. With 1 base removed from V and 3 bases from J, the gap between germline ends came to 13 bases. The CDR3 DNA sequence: TGCGCCAGCAGCCAAGCTGGGCTTGCGTTTGGGGCCAACGTCCTGACTTTC. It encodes CASSQAGLAFGANVLTF.

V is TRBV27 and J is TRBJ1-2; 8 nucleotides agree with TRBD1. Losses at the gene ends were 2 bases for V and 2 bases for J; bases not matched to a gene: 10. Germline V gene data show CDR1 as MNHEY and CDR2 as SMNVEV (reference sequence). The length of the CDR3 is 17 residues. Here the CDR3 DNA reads TGTGCCAGCAGTTTAAATCCGCGACAGGGGAGGAACTATGGCTACACCTTC. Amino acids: CASSLNPRQGRNYGYTF.

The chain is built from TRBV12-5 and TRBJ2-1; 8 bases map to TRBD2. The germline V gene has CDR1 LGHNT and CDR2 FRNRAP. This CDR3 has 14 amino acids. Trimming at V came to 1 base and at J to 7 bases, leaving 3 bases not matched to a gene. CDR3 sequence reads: CASGLATSANEQFF. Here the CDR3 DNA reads TGTGCTAGTGGTTTGGCGACTAGCGCGAATGAGCAGTTCTTC.

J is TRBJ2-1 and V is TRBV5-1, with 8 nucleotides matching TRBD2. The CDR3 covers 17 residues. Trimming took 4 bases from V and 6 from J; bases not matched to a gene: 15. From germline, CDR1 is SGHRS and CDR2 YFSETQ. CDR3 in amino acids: CASSPLAGGAISNEQFF. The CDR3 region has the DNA TGCGCCAGCAGCCCCCTCGCCGGGGGGGCTATAAGCAATGAGCAGTTCTTC.

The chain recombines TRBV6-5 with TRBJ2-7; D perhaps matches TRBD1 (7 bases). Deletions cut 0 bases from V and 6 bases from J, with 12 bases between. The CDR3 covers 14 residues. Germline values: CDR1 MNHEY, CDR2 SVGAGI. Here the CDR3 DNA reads TGTGCCAGCAGTTACTCGGAGGGGGCCACCGAGCAGTACTTC. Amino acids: CASSYSEGATEQYF.

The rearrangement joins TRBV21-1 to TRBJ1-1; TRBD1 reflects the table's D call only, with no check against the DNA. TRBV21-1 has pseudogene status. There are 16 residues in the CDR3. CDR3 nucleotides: TGTGCCAGCAGCGAGGACAGGGGAGGGGGGAACACTGAAGCTTTCTTT. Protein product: CASSEDRGGGNTEAFF.

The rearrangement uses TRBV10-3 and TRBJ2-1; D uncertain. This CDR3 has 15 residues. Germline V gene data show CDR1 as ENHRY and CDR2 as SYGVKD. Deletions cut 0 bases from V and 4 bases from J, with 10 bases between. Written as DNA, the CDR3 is TGTGCCATCAGTGAGTCAGCGCTAGTGTACAATGAGCAGTTCTTC. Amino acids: CAISESALVYNEQFF.